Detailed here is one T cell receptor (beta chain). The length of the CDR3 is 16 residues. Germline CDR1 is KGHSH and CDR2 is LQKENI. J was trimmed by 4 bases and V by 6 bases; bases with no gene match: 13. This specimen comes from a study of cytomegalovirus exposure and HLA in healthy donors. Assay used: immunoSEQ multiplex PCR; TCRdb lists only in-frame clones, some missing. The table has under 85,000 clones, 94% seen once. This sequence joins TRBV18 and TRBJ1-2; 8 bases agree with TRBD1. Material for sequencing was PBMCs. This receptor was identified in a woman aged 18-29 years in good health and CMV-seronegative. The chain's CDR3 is CASSGGTGAILYGYTF. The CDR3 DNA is TGTGCCAGCTCGGGTGGGACAGGCGCGATCCTCTATGGCTACACCTTC.